This TCR beta chain is from a study of blood T cell repertoires in COVID-19. CDR1 is SGDLS, CDR2 YYNGEE, per germline. Trimming removed 4 bases at V and 3 bases at J, with 8 bases between. This CDR3 has 13 amino acids. Profiling relied on immunoSEQ multiplex PCR, and the TCRdb table lists in-frame clones only, not all of them. The table includes about 170,000 clones, about 88% detected once. The chain has TRBV9 and TRBJ1-3, with D uncertain. The origin of this receptor is a woman aged 80 or over with COVID-19, enrolled during active disease. The sample comprised peripheral blood. CDR3 nucleotides: TGTGCCAGCAGCCCCCCGGGTGGAAACACCATATATTTT. This gives the protein CASSPPGGNTIYF.